Listed below are T cell receptor beta chains from one sample, sequenced in a study of blood T cells in healthy people across ages. TCRdb used MiXCR to reprocess the 5' RACE reads, holding one entry per CDR3 protein. The table has around 800,000 distinct CDR3 sequences, about a quarter seen once; the top ten hold 2.5% to 3.5%. These data are also associated with another study on T cells of mothers and their children.

The sample comprised blood. These receptors originate from a boy under 18 in good health. CDR3s include the opening cysteine and the closing phenylalanine or tryptophan. A D gene is named only where the DNA matches it firmly. Clone size is stated in some rows and not others, as once, few, many or a class when expanded.

clone size	V gene	D gene	J gene	CDR3 protein	CDR3 DNA
few	TRBV5-1	NA	TRBJ1-1	CASHPTGTSTEAFF	TGCGCCTCTCACCCGACTGGGACAAGCACTGAAGCTTTCTTT
few	TRBV4-1	NA	TRBJ2-4	CASSPRDKLAKNIQYF	TGCGCCAGCAGCCCCCGGGACAAACTAGCCAAAAACATTCAGTACTTC
NA	TRBV5-1	NA	TRBJ2-1	CASSWGVSSYNEQFF	TGCGCCAGCAGCTGGGGAGTGAGCTCCTACAATGAGCAGTTCTTC
NA	TRBV12-3/TRBV12-4	NA	TRBJ1-4	CASSLQATGEKLFF	TGTGCCAGCAGCCTACAGGCTACCGGCGAAAAACTGTTTTTT
NA	TRBV6-4	TRBD2	TRBJ2-3	CASSLAGALTDTQYF	TGTGCCAGCAGCCTAGCGGGGGCGTTAACAGATACGCAGTATTTT
NA	TRBV4-1	TRBD1	TRBJ1-2	CASSLPGQTNYGYTF	TGCGCCAGCAGCCTACCGGGACAGACTAACTATGGCTACACCTTC
NA	TRBV6-6	TRBD1	TRBJ1-5	CASSYGQGSNQPQHF	TGTGCCAGCAGTTACGGACAGGGTAGCAATCAGCCCCAGCATTTT
once	TRBV6-5	TRBD2	TRBJ2-7	CASSYSGGAGGHYEQYF	TGTGCCAGCAGTTACTCCGGAGGGGCGGGGGGTCACTACGAGCAGTACTTC
NA	TRBV20-1	TRBD2	TRBJ2-1	CSAPGGPSYNEQFF	TGCAGTGCTCCGGGGGGGCCGTCCTACAATGAGCAGTTCTTC
NA	TRBV21-1	NA	TRBJ1-6	CASSKEKGEVPPLHF	TGTGCCAGCAGCAAAGAGAAGGGGGAAGTACCACCCCTCCACTTT
few	TRBV20-1	TRBD2	TRBJ2-7	CSARRPSGGHYEQYF	TGCAGTGCTAGAAGGCCTAGCGGGGGGCACTACGAGCAGTACTTC
NA	TRBV30	NA	TRBJ1-2	CAWGGTIEGHGYTF	TGTGCCTGGGGTGGGACAATTGAGGGGCATGGCTACACCTTC
NA	TRBV6-5	NA	TRBJ2-7	CASSYSKVADAYEQYF	TGTGCCAGCAGTTACTCGAAGGTCGCAGATGCCTACGAGCAGTACTTC
NA	TRBV25-1	NA	TRBJ1-2	CASSGTPSTGYGYTF	TGTGCCAGCAGTGGCACCCCCTCGACCGGCTATGGCTACACCTTC
NA	TRBV12-3/TRBV12-4	NA	TRBJ1-2	CASSPWGNYGYTF	TGTGCCAGCAGCCCATGGGGTAACTATGGCTACACCTTC
few	TRBV2	NA	TRBJ2-1	CASSEGPNNEQFF	TGTGCCAGCAGTGAGGGACCGAACAATGAGCAGTTCTTC
few	TRBV6-5	NA	TRBJ2-1	CASSYSDSYNEQFF	TGTGCCAGCAGTTACTCTGACAGTTACAATGAGCAGTTCTTC
NA	TRBV7-8	TRBD1	TRBJ2-5	CASSLASTGTGTAETQCF	TGTGCCAGCAGCTTAGCCTCGACCGGGACAGGAACGGCCGAGACCCAGTGCTTC
NA	TRBV2	TRBD2	TRBJ2-3	CASSGLAPPDTQYF	TGTGCCAGCAGTGGACTAGCTCCCCCAGATACGCAGTATTTT
NA	TRBV29-1	NA	TRBJ2-3	CSAQDGGSGTQYF	TGCAGCGCTCAGGACGGGGGCTCTGGTACGCAGTATTTT
few	TRBV15	TRBD1	TRBJ2-5	CATSRFGQGQETQYF	TGTGCCACCAGCAGATTTGGACAGGGCCAAGAGACCCAGTACTTC
few	TRBV5-1	TRBD2	TRBJ2-5	CASSLGGGKTQYF	TGCGCCAGCAGCTTGGGCGGGGGAAAGACCCAGTACTTC
many	TRBV20-1	NA	TRBJ1-1	CSARDPQKNTEAFF	TGCAGTGCTAGAGATCCCCAGAAGAACACTGAAGCTTTCTTT
NA	TRBV6-5	TRBD2	TRBJ2-1	CASSYWRGEQFF	TGTGCCAGCAGTTACTGGCGGGGGGAGCAGTTCTTC
few	TRBV6-5	TRBD2	TRBJ2-1	CASSYSLAGRDNEQFF	TGTGCCAGCAGTTACTCCCTAGCGGGGCGCGACAATGAGCAGTTCTTC
once	TRBV5-1	TRBD2	TRBJ2-7	CASSLTSGSYSYEQYF	TGCGCCAGCAGCTTGACTAGCGGGAGCTACTCCTACGAGCAGTACTTC
NA	TRBV6-5	NA	TRBJ1-4	CASSYSWGALNEKLFF	TGTGCCAGCAGTTACTCGTGGGGGGCTCTTAATGAAAAACTGTTTTTT
NA	TRBV10-1	NA	TRBJ2-1	CASSESAGENEQFF	TGCGCCAGCAGTGAGTCTGCCGGCGAGAATGAGCAGTTCTTC
NA	TRBV11-2	NA	TRBJ2-1	CASSLWYRTTPSYNEQFF	TGTGCCAGCAGCTTGTGGTACAGGACTACCCCCTCCTACAATGAGCAGTTCTTC
few	TRBV6-5	NA	TRBJ2-2	CASSSSGEVVLFF	TGTGCCAGCAGTTCGTCAGGGGAGGTTGTGCTGTTTTTT
NA	TRBV6-1	NA	TRBJ2-1	CASSGQVNNEQFF	TGTGCCAGCAGTGGACAGGTAAACAATGAGCAGTTCTTC